This section outlines one TCR beta chain sequence together with its context. This sample stems from a study of blood T cell repertoires in COVID-19. TCRdb's copy holds only in-frame clones and misses some; the assay was immunoSEQ multiplex PCR. This sample yields about 140,000 clones, of which around 86% are seen a single time; roughly 8.2% belongs to the top ten. This sequence originates from a human donor in a cohort sampled during active COVID-19. The sample taken for sequencing was peripheral blood.

CDR3 coding DNA: TGCAGCGTAAAGCGGGAGGGGAACACCGGGGAGCTGTTTTTT. Translation: CSVKREGNTGELFF. The chain combines TRBV29-1 with TRBJ2-2; 10 nucleotides align to TRBD2. The CDR3 loop spans 14 amino acids. Germline values: CDR1 SQVTM, CDR2 ANQGSEA. V was pared by 6 bases and J by 1 base, with 2 bases of the junction left unmatched.